The next 2 T cell receptor beta chains were all read from a single sample in a study of T cell changes during pregnancy in multiple sclerosis. TCRdb's table, derived via immunoSEQ multiplex PCR, lists solely in-frame clones and lacks some. Of around 100,000 clones in the sample, 91% were seen once. Sequencing was performed on peripheral blood, taken after pregnancy. These receptors all come from a female donor with multiple sclerosis, enrolled in a pregnancy study.

This clone was found once. Written as DNA, the CDR3 is TGCGCCAGCAGTTCGGGACTAGCGGGGGTCTACGAGCAGTACTTC. This codes for CASSSGLAGVYEQYF. This chain connects TRBV5-1 to TRBJ2-7, with TRBD2 matching 14 bases. The CDR3 is 15 residues long. With 5 bases clipped from V and 3 bases from J, the junction kept 4 bases outside the gene matches. CDR1 SGHRS and CDR2 YFSETQ come from the germline V gene.

V usage is TRBV5-1 and J usage is TRBJ2-7; perhaps TRBD1 as D (6 bases). Trimming pared 4 bases from V and 1 base from J, leaving 21 bases between. CDR3 length: 17 residues. The germline V gene has CDR1 SGHRS and CDR2 YFSETQ. In DNA form, the CDR3 reads TGCGCCAGCAGCCGTTGGGCGGACAGTAGCACGTCCTACGAGCAGTACTTC. It translates to CASSRWADSSTSYEQYF.